This TCR beta chain was observed in a study of CD8 T cells in Susac syndrome. V was trimmed by 0 bases and J by 4 bases, leaving 8 bases between them. The CDR3 covers 14 residues. Looked up from germline, CDR1 is LNHNV and CDR2 is YYDKDF (reference sequence). Points from the study as a whole: In TEMRA cells and active patients, CD8+ clonal expansion in Susac reached its peak.

With random hexamers, reverse transcription was performed on roughly 0.45 to 1 ug of RNA. From the immunoSEQ multiplex PCR reads, TCRdb called clonotypes with MiXCR, one entry per CDR3 protein. The sample lists about 120,000 distinct CDR3 sequences, 90% to 95% seen once, with around 0.21% in the top ten. This clonotype was counted a single time. Its antigen is unknown. Sequenced: CD8+ T cells from PBMCs. The J gene is TRBJ2-3, the V gene TRBV15; D unresolved. This clonotype was obtained from a human donor with Susac syndrome. Here the CDR3 DNA reads TGTGCCACCAGCAGAGATAAAAGCCCAGATACGCAGTATTTT. Translating gives CATSRDKSPDTQYF.